Listed below are T cell receptor beta chains from one sample, sequenced in a study of cytomegalovirus exposure and HLA in healthy donors. Profiled with immunoSEQ multiplex PCR; TCRdb holds only in-frame clones, not every one. Here the sample spans tens of thousands of clones, roughly 70% being singletons. Sequenced input: PBMCs. The source of these receptors is a woman aged 30 to 39 in good health and CMV-seronegative. The CDR3 runs from the conserved cysteine through the conserved F or W. D genes are given only for firm matches. The size entry is marked missing in some rows and otherwise reads once, few, many or a size class.

TRBV30	TRBD2	.	TRBJ2-3	TGTGCCTGGAGTAGCGGGGGGGCGTCAGATACGCAGTATTTT	CAWSSGGASDTQYF
TRBV4-1	.	.	TRBJ2-5	TGCGCCAGCAGCCAGGCGGATGACCAGACCCAGTACTTC	CASSQADDQTQYF
TRBV18	TRBD2	once	TRBJ2-1	TGTGCCAGCTCCCGGACTAGCGGGGACAATGAGCAGTTCTTC	CASSRTSGDNEQFF
TRBV5-1	TRBD1	once	TRBJ2-3	TGCGCCAGCAGCCCCGACAGGGGAGACACGCAGTATTTT	CASSPDRGDTQYF
TRBV20-1	.	.	TRBJ1-1	TGCGCCGGATCGGGGTACACTGAAGCTTTCTTT	CAGSGYTEAFF
TRBV4-1	.	few	TRBJ2-3	TGCGCCAGCAAAGACGGACAGCTTTACACAGATACGCAGTATTTT	CASKDGQLYTDTQYF
TRBV28	TRBD1	.	TRBJ1-2	TGTGCCAGCAGTCAACGGGACAGGGGAACTTCTAACTATGGCTACACCTTC	CASSQRDRGTSNYGYTF
TRBV2	.	once	TRBJ1-5	TGTGCCAGCACTTGGTCGACAGGCCTTCAGCCCCAGCATTTT	CASTWSTGLQPQHF
TRBV2	.	.	TRBJ1-3	TGTGCCAGCTCTCGAGACAGCGAGACTGGAAACACCATATATTTT	CASSRDSETGNTIYF
TRBV7-6	.	.	TRBJ1-5	TGTGCCAGCAGCTTACAGGGCATCGATCAGCCCCAGCATTTT	CASSLQGIDQPQHF
TRBV5-4	TRBD2	.	TRBJ2-1	TGTGCCAGCAGCTTCGGGGGGCGCGGGGGGTCCTACAATGAGCAGTTCTTC	CASSFGGRGGSYNEQFF
TRBV21-1	.	.	TRBJ1-2	TGTGCCAGCAGCAAAGCGCGTACGGGACTGTATGGCTACACCTTC	CASSKARTGLYGYTF
TRBV6-5	TRBD2	.	TRBJ2-7	TGTGCCAGCAGTTCCTTAGCGGGGGGCCGACCCGGGCAGTACTTC	CASSSLAGGRPGQYF
TRBV30	.	.	TRBJ1-2	TGTGCCTGGAGTGTTCTGACAGGCACTGGCTACACCTTC	CAWSVLTGTGYTF
TRBV10-2	.	once	TRBJ1-3	TGCGCCAGCACAAACACCTCTGGAAACACCATATATTTT	CASTNTSGNTIYF
TRBV30	.	.	TRBJ1-2	TGTGCCTGGAGTGTATCCCAGAACTATGGCTACACCTTC	CAWSVSQNYGYTF
TRBV28	.	few	TRBJ1-2	TGTGCCAGCAGTTTGTCAGGGCGTGGCTATGGCTACACCTTC	CASSLSGRGYGYTF
TRBV5-1	TRBD1	.	TRBJ2-2	TGCGCCAGCAGCTTGACAGGGGGTTTCGCCGGGGAGCTGTTTTTT	CASSLTGGFAGELFF
TRBV9	.	once	TRBJ1-2	TGTGCCAGCAGCGCAGCTGACAGTCTCTATGGCTACACCTTC	CASSAADSLYGYTF
TRBV18	.	.	TRBJ2-7	TGTGCCAGCTCACCATTAAGGCCAGACTCATCCTACGAGCAGTACTTC	CASSPLRPDSSYEQYF
TRBV27	.	.	TRBJ1-2	TGTGCCAGCAGTACCGGTAATGGCTACACCTTC	CASSTGNGYTF
TRBV4-3	.	once	TRBJ2-5	TGCGCCAGCAGCAGCGCCTGGGGGGGGCGGGAGACCCAGTACTTC	CASSSAWGGRETQYF
TRBV25-1	.	.	TRBJ1-2	TGTGCCAGCAGTGAATCCAGCGGGGATGGCTACACCTTC	CASSESSGDGYTF
TRBV5-8	.	.	TRBJ2-5	TGTGCCAGCAGGCCTAACGGACTGGGGGGAGAGACCCAGTACTTC	CASRPNGLGGETQYF
TRBV5-6	.	.	TRBJ1-1	TGTGCCAGCAATCTTGAGGAAACTGAAGCTTTCTTT	CASNLEETEAFF
TRBV28	TRBD2	few	TRBJ2-2	TGTGCCAGCACCCGCGGGGGGGTGACCGGGGAGCTGTTTTTT	CASTRGGVTGELFF
TRBV7-6	.	.	TRBJ2-1	TGTGCCAGCAGCTTACAGGGGTACAATGAGCAGTTCTTC	CASSLQGYNEQFF
TRBV15	.	.	TRBJ2-1	TGTGCCACCAGCAGAGATTTTAACAATGAGCAGTTCTTC	CATSRDFNNEQFF
TRBV7-9	TRBD1	few	TRBJ2-2	TGTGCCAGCAGCCGGACAGGGATCGGGGAGCTGTTTTTT	CASSRTGIGELFF
TRBV20-1	.	few	TRBJ2-1	TGCAGTCCACACGGGGGAAATGAGCAGTTCTTC	CSPHGGNEQFF
TRBV6-4	TRBD1	few	TRBJ2-5	TGTGCCAGCAGTCTGGGTACAGGGGGCCAGGAGACCCAGTACTTC	CASSLGTGGQETQYF
TRBV29-1	.	.	TRBJ1-2	TGCAGCGTGGCATTAAACTATGGCTACACCTTC	CSVALNYGYTF
TRBV10-3	.	once	TRBJ2-3	TGTGCCATCCGCGGCACAGATACGCAGTATTTT	CAIRGTDTQYF
TRBV30	TRBD2	.	TRBJ2-3	TGTGCCTGGCATGGTAGCGGGGGGCCCAGCACAGATACGCAGTATTTT	CAWHGSGGPSTDTQYF
TRBV28	TRBD1	.	TRBJ1-5	TGTGCCAGCACCCTTGCAGGGGGAAGAGATCAGCCCCAGCATTTT	CASTLAGGRDQPQHF
TRBV5-1	TRBD1	.	TRBJ1-1	TGCGCCAGCAGCTTACAGGGGGCACAAACTGAAGCTTTCTTT	CASSLQGAQTEAFF
TRBV7-3	TRBD2	.	TRBJ2-5	TGTGCCAGCAGCTTACTAGCGGGGGCTCTAGCGGGGACCCAGTACTTC	CASSLLAGALAGTQYF
TRBV7-2	TRBD1	.	TRBJ1-2	TGTGCCAGCAGCTTAGGCGGGTCGGCAGGGGGCGGCTACACCTTC	CASSLGGSAGGGYTF
TRBV25-1	TRBD2	few	TRBJ2-3	TGTGCCAGCACTGAAGGGAGGGTTCCTGGTGATACGCAGTATTTT	CASTEGRVPGDTQYF
TRBV7-8	.	.	TRBJ2-7	TGTGCCAGCAGCTTAGTGACCCCTGGCGGCCTTCTGTACTTC	CASSLVTPGGLLYF
TRBV2	.	.	TRBJ2-3	TGTGCCAGCACCCGGGATCCCCCGCAGGATACGCAGTATTTT	CASTRDPPQDTQYF
TRBV5-1	.	.	TRBJ1-2	TGCGCCAGCAGCTTGAGGGGGGGCTTCAGTGGCTACACCTTC	CASSLRGGFSGYTF
TRBV5-6	TRBD1	.	TRBJ1-4	TGTGCCAGCAGCTTTGTACAGGGGGGTCGAACTAATGAAAAACTGTTTTTT	CASSFVQGGRTNEKLFF
TRBV10-3	.	few	TRBJ1-2	TGTGCCATCAGTGAGTCGGGGGCGGGAGACTATGGCTACACCTTC	CAISESGAGDYGYTF
TRBV2	TRBD2	.	TRBJ2-3	TGTGCCAGCAGTGATCGGGGGGGGTTGGCAGATACGCAGTATTTT	CASSDRGGLADTQYF
TRBV30	TRBD1	.	TRBJ1-1	TGTGCCTGGATCCAGACAGGGGCTAACACTGAAGCTTTCTTT	CAWIQTGANTEAFF
TRBV30	TRBD1	few	TRBJ1-1	TGTGCCTGGAATGAGCAATCGGACAGGCCGAACACTGAAGCTTTCTTT	CAWNEQSDRPNTEAFF
TRBV28	.	.	TRBJ2-7	TGTGCCAGCAGGAGCTCCTACGAGCAGTACTTC	CASRSSYEQYF
TRBV19	.	.	TRBJ2-3	TGTGCCAGTAGTGGCTTAACCACAGATACGCAGTATTTT	CASSGLTTDTQYF
TRBV29-1	TRBD2	.	TRBJ2-1	TGCAGCGCCGGGGGACTAGCGGGGGGGCAGAATGAGCAGTTCTTC	CSAGGLAGGQNEQFF
TRBV7-2	TRBD1	.	TRBJ1-6	TGTGCCAGCAGCGACGACAGGGGCGGGTATTCACCCCTCCACTTT	CASSDDRGGYSPLHF
TRBV14	.	.	TRBJ1-2	TGTGCCAGCAGCCAGCAAGCAAATATTTATGGCTACACCTTC	CASSQQANIYGYTF